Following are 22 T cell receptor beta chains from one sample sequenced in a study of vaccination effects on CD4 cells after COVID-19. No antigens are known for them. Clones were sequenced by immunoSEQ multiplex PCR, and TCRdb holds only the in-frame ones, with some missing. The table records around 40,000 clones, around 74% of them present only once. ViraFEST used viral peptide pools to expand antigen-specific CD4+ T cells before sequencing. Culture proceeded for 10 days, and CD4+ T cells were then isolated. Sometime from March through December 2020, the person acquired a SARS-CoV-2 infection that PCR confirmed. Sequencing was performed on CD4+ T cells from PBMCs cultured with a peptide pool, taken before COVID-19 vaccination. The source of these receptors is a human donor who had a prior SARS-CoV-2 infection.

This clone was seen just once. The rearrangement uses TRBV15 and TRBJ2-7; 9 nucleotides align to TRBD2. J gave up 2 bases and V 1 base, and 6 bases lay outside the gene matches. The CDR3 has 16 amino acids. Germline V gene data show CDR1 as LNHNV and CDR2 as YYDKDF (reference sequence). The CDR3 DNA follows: TGTGCCACCAGCAGAGGGGGCGGGAGGGCCACCTACGAGCAGTACTTC. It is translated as CATSRGGGRATYEQYF.

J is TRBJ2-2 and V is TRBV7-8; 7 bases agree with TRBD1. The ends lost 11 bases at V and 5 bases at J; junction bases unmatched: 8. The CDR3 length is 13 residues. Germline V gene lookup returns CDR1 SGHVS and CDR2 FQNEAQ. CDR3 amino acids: CASDRANTGELFF. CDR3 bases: TGTGCCTCAGACAGGGCCAATACCGGGGAGCTGTTTTTT.

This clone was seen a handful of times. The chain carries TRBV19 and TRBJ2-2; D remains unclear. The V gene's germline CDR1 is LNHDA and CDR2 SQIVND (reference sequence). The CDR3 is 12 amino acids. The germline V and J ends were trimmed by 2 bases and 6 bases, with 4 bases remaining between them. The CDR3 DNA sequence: TGTGCCAGTAGTATAATCGCCGGGGAGCTGTTTTTT. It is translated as CASSIIAGELFF.

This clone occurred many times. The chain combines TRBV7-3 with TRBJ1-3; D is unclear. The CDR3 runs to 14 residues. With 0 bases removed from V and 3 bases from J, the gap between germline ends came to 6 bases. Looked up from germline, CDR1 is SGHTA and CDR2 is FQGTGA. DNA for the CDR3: TGTGCCAGCAGCTTAACGGGAGGTGGAAACACCATATATTTT. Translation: CASSLTGGGNTIYF.

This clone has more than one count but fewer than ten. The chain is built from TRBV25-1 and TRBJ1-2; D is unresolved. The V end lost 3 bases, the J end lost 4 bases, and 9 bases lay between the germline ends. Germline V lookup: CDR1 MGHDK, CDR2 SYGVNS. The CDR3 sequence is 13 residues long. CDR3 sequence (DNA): TGTGCCAGCAGTGACGGGCGCGTCTATGGCTACACCTTC. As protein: CASSDGRVYGYTF.

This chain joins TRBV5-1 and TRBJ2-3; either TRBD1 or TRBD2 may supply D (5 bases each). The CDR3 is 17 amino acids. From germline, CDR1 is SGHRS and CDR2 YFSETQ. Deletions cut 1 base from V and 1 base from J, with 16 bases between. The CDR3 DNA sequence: TGCGCCAGCAGCTTGCGTCGGGGTGAAGGGGGCACAGATACGCAGTATTTT. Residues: CASSLRRGEGGTDTQYF.

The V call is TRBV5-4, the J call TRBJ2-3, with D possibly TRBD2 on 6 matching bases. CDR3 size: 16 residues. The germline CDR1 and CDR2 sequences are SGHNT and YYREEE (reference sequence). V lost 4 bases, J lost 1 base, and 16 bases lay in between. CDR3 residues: CASSRPSVRGTDTQYF. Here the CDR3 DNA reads TGTGCCAGCAGCCGACCTAGCGTAAGAGGCACAGATACGCAGTATTTT. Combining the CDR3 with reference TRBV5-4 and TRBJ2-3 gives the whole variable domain ETGVTQSPTHLIKTRGQQVTLRCSSQSGHNTVSWYQQALGQGPQFIFQYYREEENGRGNFPPRFSGLQFPNYSSELNVNALELDDSALYLCASSRPSVRGTDTQYFGPGTRLTVL.

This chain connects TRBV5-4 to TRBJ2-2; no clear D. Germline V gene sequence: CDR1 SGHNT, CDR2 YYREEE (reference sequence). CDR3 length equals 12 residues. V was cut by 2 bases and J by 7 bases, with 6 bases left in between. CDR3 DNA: TGTGCCAGCAGCTTTGTTAGCGGGGAGCTGTTTTTT. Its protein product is CASSFVSGELFF.

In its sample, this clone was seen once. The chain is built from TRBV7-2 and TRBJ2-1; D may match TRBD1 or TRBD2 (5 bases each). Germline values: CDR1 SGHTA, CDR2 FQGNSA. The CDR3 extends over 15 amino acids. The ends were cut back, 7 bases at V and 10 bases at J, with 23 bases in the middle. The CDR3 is CASKQGPTRYGEQFF. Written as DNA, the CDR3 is TGTGCCAGCAAGCAGGGACCCACCCGTTACGGGGAGCAGTTCTTC.

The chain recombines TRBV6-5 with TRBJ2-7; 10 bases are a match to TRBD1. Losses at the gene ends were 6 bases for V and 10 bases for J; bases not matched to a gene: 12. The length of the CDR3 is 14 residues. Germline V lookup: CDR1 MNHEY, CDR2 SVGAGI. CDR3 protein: CASSHGGDRGSQYF. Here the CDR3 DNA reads TGTGCCAGCAGCCACGGGGGGGACAGGGGATCCCAGTACTTC.

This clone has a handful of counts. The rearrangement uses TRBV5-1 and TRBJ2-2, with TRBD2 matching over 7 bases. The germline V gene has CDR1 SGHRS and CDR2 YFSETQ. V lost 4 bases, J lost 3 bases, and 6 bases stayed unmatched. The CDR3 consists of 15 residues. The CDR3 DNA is TGCGCCAGCAGCCCCCGGGCGGGAGACACCGGGGAGCTGTTTTTT. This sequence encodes CASSPRAGDTGELFF.

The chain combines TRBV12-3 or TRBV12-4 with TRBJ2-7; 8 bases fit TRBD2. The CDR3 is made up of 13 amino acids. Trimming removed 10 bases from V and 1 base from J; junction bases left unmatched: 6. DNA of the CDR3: TGTGCCACAAGCGGGGGAATTTCCTACGAGCAGTACTTC. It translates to CATSGGISYEQYF.

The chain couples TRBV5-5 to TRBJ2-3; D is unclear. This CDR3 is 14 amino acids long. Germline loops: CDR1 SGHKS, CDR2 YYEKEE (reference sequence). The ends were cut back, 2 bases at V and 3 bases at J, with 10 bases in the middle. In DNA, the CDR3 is TGTGCCAGCAGCTTTCGTGACCCTACAGATACGCAGTATTTT. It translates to CASSFRDPTDTQYF.

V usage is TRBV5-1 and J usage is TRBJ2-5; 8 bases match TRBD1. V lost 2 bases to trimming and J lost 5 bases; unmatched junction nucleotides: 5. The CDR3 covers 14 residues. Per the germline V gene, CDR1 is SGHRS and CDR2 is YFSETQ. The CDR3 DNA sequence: TGCGCCAGCAGCTTTCGGACAGGGACGGAGACCCAGTACTTC. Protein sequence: CASSFRTGTETQYF. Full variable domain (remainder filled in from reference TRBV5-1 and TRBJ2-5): KAGVTQTPRYLIKTRGQQVTLSCSPISGHRSVSWYQQTPGQGLQFLFEYFSETQRNKGNFPGRFSGRQFSNSRSEMNVSTLELGDSALYLCASSFRTGTETQYFGPGTRLLVL.

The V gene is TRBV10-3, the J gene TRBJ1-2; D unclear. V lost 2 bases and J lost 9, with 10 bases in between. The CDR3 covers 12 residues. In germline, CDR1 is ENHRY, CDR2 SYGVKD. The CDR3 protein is CAISERWDSYTF. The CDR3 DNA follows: TGTGCCATCAGTGAGCGATGGGATAGCTACACCTTC.

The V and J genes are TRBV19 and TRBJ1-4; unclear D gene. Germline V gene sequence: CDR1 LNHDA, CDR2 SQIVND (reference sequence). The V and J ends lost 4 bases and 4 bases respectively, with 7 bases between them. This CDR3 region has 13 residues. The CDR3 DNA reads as TGTGCCAGTAGTAGCCTACTTAATGAAAAACTGTTTTTT. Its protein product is CASSSLLNEKLFF.

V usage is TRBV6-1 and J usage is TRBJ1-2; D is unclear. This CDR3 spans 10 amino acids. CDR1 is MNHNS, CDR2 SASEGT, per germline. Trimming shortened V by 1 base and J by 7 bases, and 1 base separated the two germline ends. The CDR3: CASSEVGYTF. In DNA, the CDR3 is TGTGCCAGCAGTGAAGTTGGCTACACCTTC.

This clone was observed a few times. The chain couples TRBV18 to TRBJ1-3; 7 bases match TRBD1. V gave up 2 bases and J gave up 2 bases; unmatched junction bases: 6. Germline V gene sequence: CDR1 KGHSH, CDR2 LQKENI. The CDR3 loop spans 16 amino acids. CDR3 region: CASSPDPTGTGNTIYF. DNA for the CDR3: TGTGCCAGCTCACCAGATCCGACAGGGACTGGAAACACCATATATTTT.

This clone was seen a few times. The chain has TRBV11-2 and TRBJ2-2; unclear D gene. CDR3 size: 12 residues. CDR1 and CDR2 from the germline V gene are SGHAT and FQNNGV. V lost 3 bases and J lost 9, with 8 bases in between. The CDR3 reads CASSLALRELFF. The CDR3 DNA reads TGTGCCAGCAGCTTGGCTCTCCGGGAGCTGTTTTTT.

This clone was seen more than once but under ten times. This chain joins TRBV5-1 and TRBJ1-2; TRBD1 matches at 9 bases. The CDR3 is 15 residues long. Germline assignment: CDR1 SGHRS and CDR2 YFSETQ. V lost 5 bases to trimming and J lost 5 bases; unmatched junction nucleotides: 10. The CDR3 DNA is TGCGCCAGCAGGAGAGAACAGGGGGCTGGGTATGGCTACACCTTC. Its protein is CASRREQGAGYGYTF.

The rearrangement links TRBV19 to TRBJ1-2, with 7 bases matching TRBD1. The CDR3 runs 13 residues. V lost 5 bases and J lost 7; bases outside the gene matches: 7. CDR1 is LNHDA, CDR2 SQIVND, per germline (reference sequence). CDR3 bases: TGTGCCAGTAGTCCTTCACCAGGGGGTGGCTACACCTTC. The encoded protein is CASSPSPGGGYTF.

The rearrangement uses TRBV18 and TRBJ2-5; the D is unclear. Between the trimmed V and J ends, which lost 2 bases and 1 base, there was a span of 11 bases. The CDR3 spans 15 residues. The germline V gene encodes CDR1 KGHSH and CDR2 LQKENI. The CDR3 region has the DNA TGTGCCAGCTCACCATTAAGCACAGCCCAAGAGACCCAGTACTTC. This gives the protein CASSPLSTAQETQYF.